The T cell receptor (beta chain) described here comes from a study of post-analysis software for immune sequencing data (dated by TCRdb to between 2015 and 2017). Regarding the complete study: Recorded disease courses included relapsing-remitting, secondary progressive and progressive-relapsing multiple sclerosis, with some patients lacking subtype annotation. The patient repertoires were set against under 13 previously published healthy control repertoires from donors whose ages ranged from about 6 to 25 years. A subset of samples was prepared in parallel using single-end sample barcoding, then pooled and co-amplified after Illumina adapter ligation.

A note on this clonotype: Its antigen is currently not known. Base qualities are not provided; no much larger clone lies one nucleotide away.

General conclusions and limits of the study: Significantly lower normalized Chao1 diversity was found in multiple sclerosis patients than in controls, suggesting substantial peripheral T-cell clonal expansion. When samples were clustered directly using the F measure, samples prepared in the same batch co-clustered strongly, which prompted a batch-effect correction. The multiple sclerosis patient group was slightly younger than the control group.

TCR beta repertoires were profiled from peripheral blood of 13 young patients with multiple sclerosis to demonstrate the VDJtools post-analysis software. Multiple sclerosis patients were children and adolescents aged about 6 to 17 years. The library was generated by PCR. These reads were obtained on an Illumina HiSeq 2500. Unique molecular identifiers were incorporated into TCR beta cDNA libraries to reduce PCR and sequencing biases. Roughly 500,000 cDNA molecules were obtained for every 1 to 10 million input T cells, so each molecule roughly corresponded to one T cell. The patient libraries were prepared and sequenced using the same protocol as the earlier healthy control dataset. Within a given batch, samples were prepared together, multiplexed and sequenced on the same HiSeq lane. Regarding the original processing steps: MIGEC was used to process the raw barcoded reads, and molecular identifier groups with only a single read were discarded before consensus assembly and CDR3 extraction. Clonotype tables were post-analysed with VDJtools, normalizing diversity by down-sampling all datasets to the smallest sample size. In repertoire overlap clustering, CDR3 amino acid sequences, but not nucleotide sequences, were matched to correct batch-related cross-sample contamination. Clones were called with MiXCR by TCRdb after fastp trimmed the public reads at Q25, and only in-frame beta chains were retained. For every CDR3 protein sequence, its rows merge into one entry that carries the most common genes and DNA. These V and J calls are TCRdb output, not the study's own analysis. The sample table contains roughly 800,000 distinct CDR3 sequences; only one count was recorded for roughly 27% of them. The biggest ten clones account for around 0.56% of the sample.

This sequence originates from a girl aged 10 to 17 with multiple sclerosis. Sequenced input: blood.

The CDR3 protein is CASSEGGLKQFF. The DNA sequence follows: TGTGCCAGCAGCGAGGGCGGGCTGAAGCAGTTCTTC. Rearrangement joined TRBV9 to TRBJ2-1; TRBD2 is possibly the D segment (5 matching bases). The CDR3 has 12 amino acids, counting the end cysteine and phenylalanine. The kept DNA is CDR3 alone, 36 bases in frame from the first base. The germline V gene yields SGDLS for CDR1 and YYNGEE for CDR2. V was cut back by 3 bases and J by 11 bases, leaving a gap of 12 bases between them. The CDR3 plus the reference TRBV9 and TRBJ2-1 genes for the other parts give the full variable domain: DSGVTQTPKHLITATGQRVTLRCSPRSGDLSVYWYQQSLDQGLQFLIQYYNGEERAKGNILERFSAQQFPDLHSELNLSSLELGDSALYFCASSEGGLKQFFGPGTRLTVL.